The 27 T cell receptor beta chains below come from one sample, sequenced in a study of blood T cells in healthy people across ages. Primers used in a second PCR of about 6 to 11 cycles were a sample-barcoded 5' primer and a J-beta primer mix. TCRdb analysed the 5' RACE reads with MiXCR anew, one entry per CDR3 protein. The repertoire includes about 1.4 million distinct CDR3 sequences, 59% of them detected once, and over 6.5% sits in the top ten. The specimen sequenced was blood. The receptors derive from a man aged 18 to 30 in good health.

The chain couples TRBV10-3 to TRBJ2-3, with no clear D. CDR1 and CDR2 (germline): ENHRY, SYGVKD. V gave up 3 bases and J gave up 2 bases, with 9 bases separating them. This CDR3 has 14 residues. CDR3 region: CAISEDRFTDTQYF. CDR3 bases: TGTGCCATCAGTGAAGATAGATTCACAGATACGCAGTATTTT.

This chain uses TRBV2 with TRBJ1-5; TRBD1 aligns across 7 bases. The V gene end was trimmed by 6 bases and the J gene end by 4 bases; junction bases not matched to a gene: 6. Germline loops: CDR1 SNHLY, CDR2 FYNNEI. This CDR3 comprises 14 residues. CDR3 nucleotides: TGTGCCAGCAGACGGGACAGAATAAATCAGCCCCAGCATTTT. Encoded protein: CASRRDRINQPQHF.

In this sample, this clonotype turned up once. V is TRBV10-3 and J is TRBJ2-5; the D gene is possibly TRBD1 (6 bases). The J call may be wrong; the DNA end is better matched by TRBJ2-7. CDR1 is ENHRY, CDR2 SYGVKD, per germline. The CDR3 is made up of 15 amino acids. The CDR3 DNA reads TGTGCCATCAGGAGCGACAGGACGACATCCCCCGAGCAGTACTTC. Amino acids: CAIRSDRTTSPEQYF.

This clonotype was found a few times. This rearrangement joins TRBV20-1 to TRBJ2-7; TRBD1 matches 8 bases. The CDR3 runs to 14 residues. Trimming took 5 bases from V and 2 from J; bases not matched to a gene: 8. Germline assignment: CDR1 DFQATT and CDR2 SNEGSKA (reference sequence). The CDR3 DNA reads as TGCAGTGCTTGCCGGGACAGGATTCCCTACGAGCAGTACTTC. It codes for CSACRDRIPYEQYF.

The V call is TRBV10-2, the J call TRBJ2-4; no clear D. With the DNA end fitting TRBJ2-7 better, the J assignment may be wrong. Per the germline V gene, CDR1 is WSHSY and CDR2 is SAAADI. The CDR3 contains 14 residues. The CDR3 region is CASSETGLYYEQYF. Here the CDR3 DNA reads TGCGCCAGCAGTGAGACGGGTCTTTACTACGAGCAGTACTTC.

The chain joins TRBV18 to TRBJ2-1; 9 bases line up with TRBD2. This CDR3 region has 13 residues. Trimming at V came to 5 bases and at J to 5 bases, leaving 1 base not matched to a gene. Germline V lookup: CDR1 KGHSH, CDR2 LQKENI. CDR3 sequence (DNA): TGTGCCAGCTCAGCGGGAGGGAACAATGAGCAGTTCTTC. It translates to CASSAGGNNEQFF.

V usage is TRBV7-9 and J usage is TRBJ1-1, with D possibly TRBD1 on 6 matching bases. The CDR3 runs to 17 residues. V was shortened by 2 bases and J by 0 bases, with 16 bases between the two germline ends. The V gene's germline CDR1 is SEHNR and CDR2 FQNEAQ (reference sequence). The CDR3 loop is CASSLRRGTEMNTEAFF. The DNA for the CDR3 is TGTGCCAGCAGCTTACGGAGGGGGACGGAAATGAACACTGAAGCTTTCTTT.

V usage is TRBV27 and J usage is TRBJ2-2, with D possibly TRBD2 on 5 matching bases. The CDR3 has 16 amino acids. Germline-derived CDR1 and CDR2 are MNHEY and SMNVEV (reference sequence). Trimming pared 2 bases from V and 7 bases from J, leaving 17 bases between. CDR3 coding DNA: TGTGCCAGCAGTTTAACGTCGGACTCATTAAACGGGGAGCTGTTTTTT. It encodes CASSLTSDSLNGELFF.

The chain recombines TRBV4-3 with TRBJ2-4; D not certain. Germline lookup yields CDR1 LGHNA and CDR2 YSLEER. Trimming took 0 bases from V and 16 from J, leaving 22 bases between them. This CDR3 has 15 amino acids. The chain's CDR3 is CASSQDDRQTYEHYF. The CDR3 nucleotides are TGCGCCAGCAGCCAAGATGATCGGCAGACCTACGAGCATTACTTC.

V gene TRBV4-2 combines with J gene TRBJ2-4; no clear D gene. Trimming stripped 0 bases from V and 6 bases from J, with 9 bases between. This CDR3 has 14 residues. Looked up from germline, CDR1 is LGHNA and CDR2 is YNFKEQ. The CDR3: CASSQESFLNIQYF. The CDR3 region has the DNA TGTGCCAGCAGCCAAGAGTCCTTCTTAAACATTCAGTACTTC.

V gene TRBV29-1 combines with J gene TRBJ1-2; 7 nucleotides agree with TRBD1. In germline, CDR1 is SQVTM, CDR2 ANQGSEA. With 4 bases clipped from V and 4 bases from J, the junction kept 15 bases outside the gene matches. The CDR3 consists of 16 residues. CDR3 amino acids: CSVVLPGQFFSYGYTF. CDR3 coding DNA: TGCAGCGTTGTCCTTCCGGGACAGTTTTTTAGCTATGGCTACACCTTC.

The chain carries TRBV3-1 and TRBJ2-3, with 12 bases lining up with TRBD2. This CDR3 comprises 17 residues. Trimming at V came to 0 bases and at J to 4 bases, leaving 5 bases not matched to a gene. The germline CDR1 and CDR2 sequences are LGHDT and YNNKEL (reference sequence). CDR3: CASSQDRLAGVPDTQYF. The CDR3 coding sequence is TGTGCCAGCAGCCAAGATCGACTAGCGGGAGTTCCAGATACGCAGTATTTT.

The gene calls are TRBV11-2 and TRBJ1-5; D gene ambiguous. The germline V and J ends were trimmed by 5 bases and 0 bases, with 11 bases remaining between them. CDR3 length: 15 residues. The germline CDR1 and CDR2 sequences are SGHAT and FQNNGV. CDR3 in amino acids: CASSPRGNSNQPQHF. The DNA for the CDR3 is TGTGCCAGCAGCCCCCGCGGGAATAGCAATCAGCCCCAGCATTTT.

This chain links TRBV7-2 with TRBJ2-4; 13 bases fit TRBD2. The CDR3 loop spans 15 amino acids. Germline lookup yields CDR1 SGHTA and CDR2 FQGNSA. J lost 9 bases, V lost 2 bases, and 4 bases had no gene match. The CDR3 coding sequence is TGTGCCAGCAGCTTAACTAGCGGGGGGGCTTTCATTCAGTACTTC. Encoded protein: CASSLTSGGAFIQYF.

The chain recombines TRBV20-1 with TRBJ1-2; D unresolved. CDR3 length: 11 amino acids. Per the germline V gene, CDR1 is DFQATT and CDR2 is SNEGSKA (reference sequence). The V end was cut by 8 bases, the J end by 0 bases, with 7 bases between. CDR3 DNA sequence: TGCAGTACTTCCCCTAACTATGGCTACACCTTC. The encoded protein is CSTSPNYGYTF.

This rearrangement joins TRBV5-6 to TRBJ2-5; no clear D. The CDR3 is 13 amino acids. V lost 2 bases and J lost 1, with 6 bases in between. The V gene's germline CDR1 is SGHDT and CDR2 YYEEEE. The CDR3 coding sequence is TGTGCCAGCAGCTTCCAGGTCCAAGAGACCCAGTACTTC. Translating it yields CASSFQVQETQYF. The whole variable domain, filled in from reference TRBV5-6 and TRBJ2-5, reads DAGVTQSPTHLIKTRGQQVTLRCSPKSGHDTVSWYQQALGQGPQFIFQYYEEEERQRGNFPDRFSGHQFPNYSSELNVNALLLGDSALYLCASSFQVQETQYFGPGTRLLVL.

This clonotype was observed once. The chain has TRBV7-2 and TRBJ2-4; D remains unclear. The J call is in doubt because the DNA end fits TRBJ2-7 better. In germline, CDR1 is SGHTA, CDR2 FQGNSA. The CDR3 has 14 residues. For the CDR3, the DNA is TGTGCCAGCAGCTTATACGACGCTACCTACGAGCAGTACTTC. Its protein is CASSLYDATYEQYF.

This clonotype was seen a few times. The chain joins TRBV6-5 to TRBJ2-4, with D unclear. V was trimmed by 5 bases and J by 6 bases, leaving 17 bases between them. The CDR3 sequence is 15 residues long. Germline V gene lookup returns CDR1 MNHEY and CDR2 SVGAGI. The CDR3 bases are TGTGCCAGCAGTCCCTCTGGCTGGGCCGGAAACATTCAGTACTTC. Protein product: CASSPSGWAGNIQYF.

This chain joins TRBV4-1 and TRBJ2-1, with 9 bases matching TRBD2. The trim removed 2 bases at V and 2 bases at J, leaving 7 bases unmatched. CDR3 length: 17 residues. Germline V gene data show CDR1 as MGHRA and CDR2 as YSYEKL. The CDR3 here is CASSQQTSSGAYNEQFF. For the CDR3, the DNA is TGCGCCAGCAGCCAACAAACTTCTAGCGGGGCCTACAATGAGCAGTTCTTC.

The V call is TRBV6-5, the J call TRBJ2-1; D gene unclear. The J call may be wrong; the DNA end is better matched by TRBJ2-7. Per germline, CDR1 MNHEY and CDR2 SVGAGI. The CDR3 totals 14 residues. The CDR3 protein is CASSYSSSSYEQYF. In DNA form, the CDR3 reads TGTGCCAGCAGTTACTCGAGTTCATCCTACGAGCAGTACTTC.

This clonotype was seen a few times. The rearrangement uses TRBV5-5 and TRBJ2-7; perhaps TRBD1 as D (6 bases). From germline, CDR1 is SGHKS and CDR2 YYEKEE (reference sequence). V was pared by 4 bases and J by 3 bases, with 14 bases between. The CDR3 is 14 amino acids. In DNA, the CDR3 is TGTGCCAGCAGCACCGGACAGATGCACTACGAGCAGTACTTC. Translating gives CASSTGQMHYEQYF.

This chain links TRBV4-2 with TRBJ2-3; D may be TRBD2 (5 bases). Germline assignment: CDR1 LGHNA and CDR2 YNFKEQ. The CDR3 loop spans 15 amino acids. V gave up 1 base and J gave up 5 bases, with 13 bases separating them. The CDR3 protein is CASSQGSGWEDTQYF. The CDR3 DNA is TGTGCCAGCAGCCAAGGAAGCGGTTGGGAAGATACGCAGTATTTT.

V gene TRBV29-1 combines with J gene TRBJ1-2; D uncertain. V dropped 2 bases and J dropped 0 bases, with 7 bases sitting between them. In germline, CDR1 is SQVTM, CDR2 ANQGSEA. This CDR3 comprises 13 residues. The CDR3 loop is CSVESKTNYGYTF. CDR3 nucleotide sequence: TGCAGCGTTGAATCGAAAACTAACTATGGCTACACCTTC.

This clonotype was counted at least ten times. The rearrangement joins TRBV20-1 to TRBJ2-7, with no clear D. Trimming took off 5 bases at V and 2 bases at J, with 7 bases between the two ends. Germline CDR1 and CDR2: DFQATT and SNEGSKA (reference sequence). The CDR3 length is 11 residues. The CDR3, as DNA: TGCAGTGCTTCCGATCCCTACGAGCAGTACTTC. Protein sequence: CSASDPYEQYF.

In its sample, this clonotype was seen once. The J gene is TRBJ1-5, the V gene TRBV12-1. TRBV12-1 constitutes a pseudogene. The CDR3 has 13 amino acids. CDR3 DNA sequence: TGTGCCAGCAGATACCGGCCAGAACAGCCCCAGCATTTT. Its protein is CASRYRPEQPQHF.

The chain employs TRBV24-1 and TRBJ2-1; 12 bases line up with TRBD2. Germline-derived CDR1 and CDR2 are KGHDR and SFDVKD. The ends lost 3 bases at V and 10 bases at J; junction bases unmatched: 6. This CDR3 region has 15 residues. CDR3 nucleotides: TGTGCCACCAGTGATGGGCTAGCGGGAGGGCGGGAGCAGTTCTTC. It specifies CATSDGLAGGREQFF.

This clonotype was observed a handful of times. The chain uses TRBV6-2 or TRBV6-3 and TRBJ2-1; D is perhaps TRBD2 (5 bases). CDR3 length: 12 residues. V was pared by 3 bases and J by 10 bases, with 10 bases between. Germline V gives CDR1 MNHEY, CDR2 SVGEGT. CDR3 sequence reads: CASSYGPGEQFF. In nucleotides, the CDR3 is TGTGCCAGCAGTTATGGACCGGGGGAGCAGTTCTTC.